One TCR beta chain is described in this entry. This clone's antigen is unknown. No per-base quality is available; no much larger clone lies one base away. Donors were approximately 42 systemically healthy Caucasian individuals from Russia aged roughly 6 to 95 years. Each donor gave 8 to 10 milliliters of peripheral blood, drawn into EDTA-treated Vacutainer tubes. PBMCs were isolated by Ficoll-Paque density-gradient centrifugation, with at least 7 million obtained per sample. Trizol reagent was used to extract total RNA from the PBMCs, yielding at least 5.5 micrograms per sample. For every donor, an aliquot of PBMCs went through flow cytometry to measure the percentages of naive CD45RAhigh/CD27high T cells. The data stem from a study of blood T cells in healthy people across ages (dated by TCRdb to about 2015). General notes on the study: In model experiments, roughly one uniquely barcoded TCR beta cDNA molecule per two T cells was captured by template switching. Using deep sequencing normalized with unique cDNA molecular identifiers, the study measured how TCR beta repertoire diversity changes with age. For two donors (one aged 18 to 30 and one aged 80 or older), the study analyzed two additional independent replicas of 1 million unique cDNA reads from the same blood draw. The donors were divided into four age groups: young (average around 17 years), middle-aged (about 39), aged (approximately 59) and long-lived (more than 75). Donors of different ages were randomly distributed across sequencing lanes to avoid experimental bias.

The paper's findings and limits, for the study overall: As age increased, observed TCR beta diversity per million T cells dropped in a roughly linear way, and a significant reduction was already evident by age about 40. Because the CMV infection status of the donors was unknown, age-related changes in expanded clonotypes may potentially have been confounded. Total diversity estimates from one million sequenced T cells were considered lower bounds and underestimates. Compared with the aged group, the long-lived group had more naive CD4+ T cells, fewer expanded clones and increased TCR diversity, a pattern suggesting age selection. Because profiling used bulk unsorted PBMCs, naive and antigen-experienced compartments could not be compared conclusively. A strong correlation was found between observed TCR beta diversity and the percentage of naive T cells measured by flow cytometry.

Library preparation used 5' RACE. The data were produced on an Illumina HiSeq 2500. A second PCR of 7 to 11 cycles was performed with a sample-barcoded 5' primer and a J-beta primer mix. A unique molecular identifier was introduced onto each TCR beta cDNA molecule by a template-switch 5' adaptor carrying 12 random nucleotides. At least 2.5 million CDR3-containing paired-end reads were obtained from each sample. The Mint cDNA synthesis kit, primed by a TRBC-specific oligonucleotide, was used to synthesize first-strand cDNA from all RNA. All cDNA was treated with uracil-DNA glycosylase and then went through a first 18-cycle PCR with the universal primers M1SS and BC2_uni_R. Per the original workflow: Each sample was normalized by randomly selecting 1 million high-quality reads, each carrying a distinct molecular identifier. Reads with shared molecular identifiers were discarded instead of being binned into consensus sequences. CDR3 identification, clonotype clustering and error correction used MiTCR with a Q25 quality threshold and the strictest error-elimination algorithm. A nonparametric unseen species model using Euler transformation provided a lower-bound estimate of total TCR beta diversity. TCRdb reran the public reads through fastp at Q25 and MiXCR, keeping productive beta chains. Rows merge per CDR3 protein into single entries with the most common DNA and genes. The V and J calls were not made by the authors but by TCRdb's processing. For this sample there are hundreds of thousands of distinct CDR3 sequences; approximately 53% appear just once. The top ten constitute about two fifths of the sample.

The sequenced sample was blood. The TCR was taken from an elderly man in good health.

The base sequence is TGCGCCAGCAGCCACGGGACTAGCGGACGCACAGATACGCAGTATTTT. This encodes CASSHGTSGRTDTQYF. The chain uses TRBV5-1 and TRBJ2-3; 11 junctional bases match TRBD2. Its CDR3 holds 16 amino acids, cysteine through phenylalanine. CDR3 DNA only is kept here, 48 bases in frame from base 1. V is trimmed back by 4 bases and J by 1 base, and the junction contains 5 bases that no gene match accounts for. CDR1 is given as SGHRS and CDR2 as YFSETQ, both from the germline V gene. When the CDR3 is completed using the reference TRBV5-1 and TRBJ2-3 genes on either side, the full variable domain is KAGVTQTPRYLIKTRGQQVTLSCSPISGHRSVSWYQQTPGQGLQFLFEYFSETQRNKGNFPGRFSGRQFSNSRSEMNVSTLELGDSALYLCASSHGTSGRTDTQYFGPGTRLTVL.